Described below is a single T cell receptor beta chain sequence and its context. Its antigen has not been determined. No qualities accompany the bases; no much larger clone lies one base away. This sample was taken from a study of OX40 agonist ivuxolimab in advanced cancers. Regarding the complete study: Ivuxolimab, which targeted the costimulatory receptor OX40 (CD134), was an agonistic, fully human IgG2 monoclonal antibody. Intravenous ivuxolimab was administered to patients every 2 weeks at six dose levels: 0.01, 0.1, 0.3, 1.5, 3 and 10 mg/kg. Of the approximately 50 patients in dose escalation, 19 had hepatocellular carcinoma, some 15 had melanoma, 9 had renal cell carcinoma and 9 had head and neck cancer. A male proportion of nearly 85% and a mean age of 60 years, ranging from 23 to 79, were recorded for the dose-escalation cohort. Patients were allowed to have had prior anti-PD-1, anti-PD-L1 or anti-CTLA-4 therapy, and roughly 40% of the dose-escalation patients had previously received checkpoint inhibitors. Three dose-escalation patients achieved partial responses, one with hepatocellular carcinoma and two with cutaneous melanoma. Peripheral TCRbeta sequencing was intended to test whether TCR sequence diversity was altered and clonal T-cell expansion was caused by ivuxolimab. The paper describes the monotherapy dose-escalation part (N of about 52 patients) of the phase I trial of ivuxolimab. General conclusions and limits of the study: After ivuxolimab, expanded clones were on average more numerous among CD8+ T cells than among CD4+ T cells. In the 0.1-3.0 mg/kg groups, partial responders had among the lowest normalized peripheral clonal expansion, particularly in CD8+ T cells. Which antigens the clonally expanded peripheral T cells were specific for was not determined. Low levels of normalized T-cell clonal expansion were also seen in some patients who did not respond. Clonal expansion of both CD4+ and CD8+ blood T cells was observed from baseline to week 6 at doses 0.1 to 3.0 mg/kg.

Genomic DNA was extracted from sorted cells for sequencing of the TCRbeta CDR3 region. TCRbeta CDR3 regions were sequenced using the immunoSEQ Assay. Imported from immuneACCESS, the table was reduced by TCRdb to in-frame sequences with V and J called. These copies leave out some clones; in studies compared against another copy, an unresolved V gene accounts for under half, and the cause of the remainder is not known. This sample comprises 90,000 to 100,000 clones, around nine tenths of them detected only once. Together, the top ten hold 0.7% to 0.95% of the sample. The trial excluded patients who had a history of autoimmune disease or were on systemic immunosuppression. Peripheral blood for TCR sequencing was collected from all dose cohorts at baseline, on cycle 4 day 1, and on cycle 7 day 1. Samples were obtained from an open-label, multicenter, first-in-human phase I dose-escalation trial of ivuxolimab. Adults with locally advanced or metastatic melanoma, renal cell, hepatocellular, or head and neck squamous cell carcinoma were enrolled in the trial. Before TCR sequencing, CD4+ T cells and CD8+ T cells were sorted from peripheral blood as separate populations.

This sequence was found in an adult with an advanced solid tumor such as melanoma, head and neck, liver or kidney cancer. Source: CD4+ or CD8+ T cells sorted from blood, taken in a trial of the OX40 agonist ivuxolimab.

The CDR3 is CASSIALIHTEAFF. The DNA sequence is TGTGCCAGTAGTATAGCCCTGATCCACACTGAAGCTTTCTTT. This receptor chain uses TRBV19 and TRBJ1-1; the D gene cannot be resolved reliably. Based on the germline V gene (reference sequence), the CDR1 and CDR2 sequences are LNHDA and SQIVND. The cysteine opens and the phenylalanine closes a CDR3 of 14 amino acids. Only the CDR3 region is kept as DNA, spanning 42 bases read in frame from base 1. At the junction V is shortened by 1 base and J by 3 bases, with 9 bases in between.